The clone carrying this T cell receptor (beta chain) has more than one count but fewer than ten. Its antigen is unidentified. This entry is derived from a study of identical twins. The CDR3 covers 17 residues. Germline values: CDR1 MNHEY, CDR2 SVGEGT. The V end lost 3 bases, the J end lost 2 bases, and 19 bases lay between the germline ends. Notes on the study in general: Out-of-frame alpha sequences shared by twins were enriched for low generation probability. Cord blood beta clonotypes present at high abundance carried fewer insertions; no such pattern appeared in memory repertoires. The presence of invariant MAIT and iNKT cells could partly confound analyses of zero-insertion sequences.

Template switching introduced a universal primer site, and the cDNA bore unique molecular identifiers. TCRdb reprocessed the 5' RACE reads with MiXCR, giving one entry per CDR3 protein. Of approximately 680,000 distinct CDR3 sequences in the sample, less than 9% were seen once. The same data also contributed to another study, on yellow fever vaccine responses in identical twins.

The chain joins TRBV6-2 or TRBV6-3 to TRBJ2-5; D is possibly TRBD1 (5 bases). What was sequenced was PBMCs. The clonotype comes from a woman under 30 in good health. This chain's CDR3 is CASSYRGGARPQETQYF. The CDR3 bases are TGTGCCAGCAGTTATAGGGGTGGCGCTCGACCACAAGAGACCCAGTACTTC.